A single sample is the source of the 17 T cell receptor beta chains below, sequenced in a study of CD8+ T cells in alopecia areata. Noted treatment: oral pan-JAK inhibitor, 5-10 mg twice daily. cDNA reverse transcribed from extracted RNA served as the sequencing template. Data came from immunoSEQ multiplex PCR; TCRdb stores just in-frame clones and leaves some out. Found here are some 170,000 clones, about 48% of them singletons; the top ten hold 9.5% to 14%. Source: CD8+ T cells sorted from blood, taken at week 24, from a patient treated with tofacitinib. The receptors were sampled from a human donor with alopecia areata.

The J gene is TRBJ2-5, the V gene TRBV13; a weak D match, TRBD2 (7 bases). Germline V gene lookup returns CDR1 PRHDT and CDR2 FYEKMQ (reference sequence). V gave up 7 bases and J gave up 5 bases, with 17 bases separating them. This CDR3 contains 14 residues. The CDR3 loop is CASTRRGEGETQYF. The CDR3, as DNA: TGTGCCAGCACCCGGAGGGGGGAGGGGGAGACCCAGTACTTC.

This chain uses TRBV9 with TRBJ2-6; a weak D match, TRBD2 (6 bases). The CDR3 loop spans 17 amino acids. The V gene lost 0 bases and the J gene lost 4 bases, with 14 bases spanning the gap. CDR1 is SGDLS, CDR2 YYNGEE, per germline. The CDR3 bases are TGTGCCAGCAGCGTAGCGAGGGAGGCGAGCGGGGCCAACGTCCTGACTTTC. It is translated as CASSVAREASGANVLTF.

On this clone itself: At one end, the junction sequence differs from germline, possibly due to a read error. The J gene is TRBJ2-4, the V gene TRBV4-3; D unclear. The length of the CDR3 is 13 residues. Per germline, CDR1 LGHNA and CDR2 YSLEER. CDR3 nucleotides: TGCGCCAGCAGCCAAGATATTACCGACATACAGTACTTC. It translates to CASSQDITDIQYF.

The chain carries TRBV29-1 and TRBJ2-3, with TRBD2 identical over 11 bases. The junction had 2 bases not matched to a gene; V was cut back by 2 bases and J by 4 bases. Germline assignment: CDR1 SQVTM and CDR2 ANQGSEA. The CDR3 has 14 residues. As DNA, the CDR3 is TGCAGCGTTGAACTAGCGGGGGGAGCAGATACGCAGTATTTT. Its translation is CSVELAGGADTQYF.

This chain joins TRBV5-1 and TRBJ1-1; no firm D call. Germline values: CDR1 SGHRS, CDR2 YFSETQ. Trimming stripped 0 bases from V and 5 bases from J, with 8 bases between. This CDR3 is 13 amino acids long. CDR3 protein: CASSLVARTEAFF. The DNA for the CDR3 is TGCGCCAGCAGCTTGGTTGCTAGAACTGAAGCTTTCTTT.

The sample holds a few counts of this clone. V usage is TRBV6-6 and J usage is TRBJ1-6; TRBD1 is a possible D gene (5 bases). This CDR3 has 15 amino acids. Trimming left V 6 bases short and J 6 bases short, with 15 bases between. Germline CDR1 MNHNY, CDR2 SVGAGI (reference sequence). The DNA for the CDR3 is TGTGCCAGCAGCCGGCGGGGGGGACCTAATTCACCCCTCCACTTT. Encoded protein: CASSRRGGPNSPLHF.

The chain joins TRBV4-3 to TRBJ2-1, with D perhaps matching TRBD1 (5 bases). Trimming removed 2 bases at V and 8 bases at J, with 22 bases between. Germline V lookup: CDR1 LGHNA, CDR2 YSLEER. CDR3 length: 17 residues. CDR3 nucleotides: TGCGCCAGCAGCCAATTTGTTGGTACTAAAAGGGGATATGAGCAGTTCTTC. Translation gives CASSQFVGTKRGYEQFF.

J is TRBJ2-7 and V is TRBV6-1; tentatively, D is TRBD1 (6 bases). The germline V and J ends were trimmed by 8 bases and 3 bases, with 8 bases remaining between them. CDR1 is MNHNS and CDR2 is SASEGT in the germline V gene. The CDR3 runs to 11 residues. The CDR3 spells CASADSYEQYF. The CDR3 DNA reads TGTGCCAGCGCGGACAGCTACGAGCAGTACTTC.

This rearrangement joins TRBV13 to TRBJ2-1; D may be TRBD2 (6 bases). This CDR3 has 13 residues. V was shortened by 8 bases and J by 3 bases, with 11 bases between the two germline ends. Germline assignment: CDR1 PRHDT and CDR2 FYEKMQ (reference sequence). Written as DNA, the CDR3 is TGTGCCAGCTCCACGGGGGACTACAATGAGCAGTTCTTC. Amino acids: CASSTGDYNEQFF.

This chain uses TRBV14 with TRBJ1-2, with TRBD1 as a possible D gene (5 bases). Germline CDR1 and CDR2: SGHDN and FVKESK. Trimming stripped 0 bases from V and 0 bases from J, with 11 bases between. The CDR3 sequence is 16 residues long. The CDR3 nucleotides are TGTGCCAGCAGCCAAGATCGAAAGGGGACTAACTATGGCTACACCTTC. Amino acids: CASSQDRKGTNYGYTF.

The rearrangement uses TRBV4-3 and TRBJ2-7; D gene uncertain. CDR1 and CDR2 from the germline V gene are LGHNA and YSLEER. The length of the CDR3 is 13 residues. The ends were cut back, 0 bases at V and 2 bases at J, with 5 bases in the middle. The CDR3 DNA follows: TGCGCCAGCAGCCAAGATCAAACCTACGAGCAGTACTTC. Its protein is CASSQDQTYEQYF.

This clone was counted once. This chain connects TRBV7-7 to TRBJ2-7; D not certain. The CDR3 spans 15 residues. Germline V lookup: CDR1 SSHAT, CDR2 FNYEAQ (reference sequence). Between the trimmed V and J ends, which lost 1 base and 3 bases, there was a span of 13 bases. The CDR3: CASSLDLGEVYEQYF. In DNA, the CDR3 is TGTGCCAGCAGCTTAGATTTGGGTGAAGTCTACGAGCAGTACTTC.

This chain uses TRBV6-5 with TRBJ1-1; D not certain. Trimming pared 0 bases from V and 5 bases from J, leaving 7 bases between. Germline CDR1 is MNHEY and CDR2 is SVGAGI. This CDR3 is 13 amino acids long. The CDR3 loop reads CASSYSLGTEAFF. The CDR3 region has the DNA TGTGCCAGCAGTTACTCGTTAGGGACTGAAGCTTTCTTT.

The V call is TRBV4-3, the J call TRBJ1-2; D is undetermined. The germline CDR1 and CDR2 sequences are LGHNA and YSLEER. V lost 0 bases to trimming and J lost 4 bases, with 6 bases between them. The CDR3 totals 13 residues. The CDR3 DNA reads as TGCGCCAGCAGCCAAGATCCAGGCTATGGCTACACCTTC. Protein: CASSQDPGYGYTF.

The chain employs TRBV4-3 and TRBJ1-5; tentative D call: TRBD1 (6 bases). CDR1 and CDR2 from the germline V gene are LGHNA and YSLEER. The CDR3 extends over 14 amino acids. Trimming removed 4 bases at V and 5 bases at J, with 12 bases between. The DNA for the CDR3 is TGCGCCAGCAGCCCTGACAGGAATGATCAGCCCCAGCATTTT. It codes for CASSPDRNDQPQHF.

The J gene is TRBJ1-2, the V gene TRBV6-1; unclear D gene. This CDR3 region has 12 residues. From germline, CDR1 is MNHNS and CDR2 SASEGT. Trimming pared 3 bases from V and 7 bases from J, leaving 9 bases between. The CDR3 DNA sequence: TGTGCCAGCAGTGACTCCGAAGTTGGCTACACCTTC. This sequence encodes CASSDSEVGYTF.

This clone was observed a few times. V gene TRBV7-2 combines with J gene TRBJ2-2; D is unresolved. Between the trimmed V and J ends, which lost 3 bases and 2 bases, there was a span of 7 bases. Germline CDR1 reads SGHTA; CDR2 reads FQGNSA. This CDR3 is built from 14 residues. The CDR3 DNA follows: TGTGCCAGCAGCTTTGACGGAAACACCGGGGAGCTGTTTTTT. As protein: CASSFDGNTGELFF. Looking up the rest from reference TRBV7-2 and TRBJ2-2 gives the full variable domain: GAGVSQSPSNKVTEKGKDVELRCDPISGHTALYWYRQSLGQGLEFLIYFQGNSAPDKSGLPSDRFSAERTGGSVSTLTIQRTQQEDSAVYLCASSFDGNTGELFFGEGSRLTVL.